The table lists the clone carrying this T cell receptor beta chain with a count of one. The target antigen is unknown. TCRdb's table, derived via immunoSEQ multiplex PCR, lists solely in-frame clones and lacks some. The table has approximately 94,000 clones, roughly 86% seen once. Germline assignment: CDR1 SGHTA and CDR2 FQGTGA. V was shortened by 5 bases and J by 1 base, with 7 bases between the two germline ends. The CDR3 is made up of 13 amino acids. This entry comes from a study of T cell responses to AZD1222 COVID-19 vaccine. Study-wide results and limits: Donors were chiefly white British, with a greater number of females, and clonal diversity was perhaps underestimated.

Specimen: peripheral blood, collected on day 0 of MenACWY control vaccination. The TCR originated in an adult in good health. The V call is TRBV7-3, the J call TRBJ2-3; D may be TRBD1 (6 bases). The CDR3 loop reads CASSPGGTDTQYF. The CDR3, as DNA: TGTGCCAGCAGCCCAGGGGGCACAGATACGCAGTATTTT.